Listed here are 12 T cell receptor beta chains from one sample, sequenced in a study of blood T cell repertoires in COVID-19. Here immunoSEQ multiplex PCR was the method, and the copy in TCRdb shows in-frame clones only, minus some. The table includes some 230,000 clones, about 80% detected once. The specimen was peripheral blood. These receptors originate from a woman aged 55-75 years with acute or convalescent COVID-19.

The gene calls are TRBV27 and TRBJ1-1, with 7 bases matching TRBD1. This CDR3 region has 14 residues. In germline, CDR1 is MNHEY, CDR2 SMNVEV (reference sequence). J lost 4 bases, V lost 9 bases, and 11 bases had no gene match. In DNA form, the CDR3 reads TGTGCCAGTCGGGCGACAGGGCACGGCACTGAAGCTTTCTTT. Translated: CASRATGHGTEAFF.

V and J are TRBV5-1 and TRBJ2-5; 9 nucleotides line up with TRBD2. The CDR3 totals 16 residues. The germline V gene encodes CDR1 SGHRS and CDR2 YFSETQ. The ends lost 5 bases at V and 5 bases at J; junction bases unmatched: 13. Written as DNA, the CDR3 is TGCGCCAGCAGTAGGGATCCTAGCGGGGTTGGGGAGACCCAGTACTTC. Translated: CASSRDPSGVGETQYF.

The genes are TRBV6-5 and TRBJ1-2, with D possibly being TRBD1 (6 bases). CDR3 length equals 13 residues. Looked up from germline, CDR1 is MNHEY and CDR2 is SVGAGI. V was pared by 11 bases and J by 4 bases, with 17 bases between. The CDR3 DNA reads as TGTGCCGCAAGACAGGTCGGGACCTATGGCTACACCTTC. It codes for CAARQVGTYGYTF.

The CDR3 region has the DNA TGCGCCAGCAGCCAAGGGCAGTTTACAGATACGCAGTATTTT. Amino acids: CASSQGQFTDTQYF. This chain uses TRBV4-1 with TRBJ2-3; D is uncertain. CDR1 and CDR2 (germline): MGHRA, YSYEKL. The CDR3 has 14 amino acids. V was trimmed by 1 base and J by 3 bases, leaving 8 bases between them.

This chain links TRBV7-9 with TRBJ2-1; 10 nucleotides agree with TRBD2. V lost 4 bases and J lost 5; bases outside the gene matches: 5. The CDR3 covers 15 residues. Germline lookup yields CDR1 SEHNR and CDR2 FQNEAQ (reference sequence). CDR3 nucleotide sequence: TGTGCCAGCAGCTCCTTAGCGGGGGGTCACAATGAGCAGTTCTTC. It translates to CASSSLAGGHNEQFF.

The chain recombines TRBV29-1 with TRBJ1-2; D gene ambiguous. V was trimmed by 1 base and J by 7 bases, leaving 7 bases between them. Per the germline V gene, CDR1 is SQVTM and CDR2 is ANQGSEA. The CDR3 has 11 amino acids. The CDR3 sequence: CSVEARGGYTF. In DNA form, the CDR3 reads TGCAGCGTTGAAGCTAGAGGTGGCTACACCTTC. Variable domain in full (rest from reference TRBV29-1 and TRBJ1-2): SAVISQKPSRDICQRGTSLTIQCQVDSQVTMMFWYRQQPGQSLTLIATANQGSEATYESGFVIDKFPISRPNLTFSTLTVSNMSPEDSSIYLCSVEARGGYTFGSGTRLTVV.

V and J are TRBV7-2 and TRBJ1-2, with TRBD1 as a possible D gene (5 bases). Trimming took 2 bases from V and 8 from J, leaving 15 bases between them. Germline V CDR1 and CDR2: SGHTA, FQGNSA. CDR3 size: 14 residues. CDR3 in DNA: TGTGCCAGCAGCTTATCCCCCGGGGCGGGGGGCTACACCTTC. This sequence encodes CASSLSPGAGGYTF. The complete variable domain, with remaining parts taken from reference TRBV7-2 and TRBJ1-2, reads GAGVSQSPSNKVTEKGKDVELRCDPISGHTALYWYRQSLGQGLEFLIYFQGNSAPDKSGLPSDRFSAERTGGSVSTLTIQRTQQEDSAVYLCASSLSPGAGGYTFGSGTRLTVV.

The chain has TRBV2 and TRBJ1-6; D is ambiguous. Germline values: CDR1 SNHLY, CDR2 FYNNEI. The germline V and J ends were trimmed by 7 bases and 0 bases, with 7 bases remaining between them. The CDR3 sequence is 14 residues long. The CDR3 DNA sequence: TGTGCCAGCATGGAGAGCTCCTATAATTCACCCCTCCACTTT. Protein sequence: CASMESSYNSPLHF.

This chain joins TRBV6-2 or TRBV6-3 and TRBJ2-7; TRBD1 matches 8 bases. Per germline, CDR1 MNHEY and CDR2 SVGEGT. V trimming: 0 bases; J trimming: 13 bases; junction bases outside the gene matches: 11. This CDR3 region has 14 residues. DNA for the CDR3: TGTGCCAGCAGTTACTCCGCACCCGGGACAGGATGTTACTTC. Translating it yields CASSYSAPGTGCYF.

The chain carries TRBV2 and TRBJ1-1; D unresolved. Germline loops: CDR1 SNHLY, CDR2 FYNNEI. The V gene lost 5 bases and the J gene lost 4 bases, with 20 bases spanning the gap. CDR3 length: 16 amino acids. CDR3 protein: CASSPRGSKPGTEAFF. The CDR3 region has the DNA TGTGCCAGCAGTCCCCGCGGTTCAAAGCCGGGCACTGAAGCTTTCTTT.

This clone was recorded a few times. This chain uses TRBV25-1 with TRBJ1-2; D is possibly TRBD1 (5 bases). The CDR3 is 12 amino acids. In germline, CDR1 is MGHDK, CDR2 SYGVNS. The V end was cut by 2 bases, the J end by 8 bases, with 9 bases between. CDR3 in DNA: TGTGCCAGCAGTGAACAGGGTTGGGGCTACACCTTC. It specifies CASSEQGWGYTF.

The J gene is TRBJ2-3, the V gene TRBV3-1 (or the pseudogene TRBV3-2); 11 nucleotides line up with TRBD2. Germline values: CDR1 LGHDT, CDR2 YNNKEL (reference sequence). The CDR3 is 16 residues long. V trimming: 2 bases; J trimming: 5 bases; junction bases outside the gene matches: 6. In DNA, the CDR3 is TGTGCCAGCAGCCAAATTAGCGGGGGGGCTAAAGATACGCAGTATTTT. It is translated as CASSQISGGAKDTQYF.